The 23 T cell receptor beta chains given below trace back to one sample, sequenced in a study of CD8 T cells in ankylosing spondylitis. In TCRdb, the 5' RACE reads were re-called with MiXCR into one record per CDR3 protein. The sample holds about 510,000 distinct CDR3 sequences; about 5.7% are singletons and the top ten take under 4.5%. The antigens for these receptors are not known. Notes on the study in general: Several highly homologous variants made up a TCR beta motif that seemed to typify ankylosing spondylitis blood.

The sample was blood, either unsorted or a sorted T cell fraction (not recorded which). The receptors shown here come from a male donor with ankylosing spondylitis.

Many counts were recorded for this clonotype. The CDR3 DNA is TGTGCCACCAGCAGAGAAAAACTAGCCTCTGGAAACACCATATATTTT. This encodes CATSREKLASGNTIYF. The chain recombines TRBV15 with TRBJ1-3; the D is unclear. Trimming pared 0 bases from V and 0 bases from J, leaving 9 bases between. CDR1 and CDR2 (germline): LNHNV, YYDKDF (reference sequence). This CDR3 comprises 16 residues.

Many counts were recorded for this clonotype. The rearrangement links TRBV7-9 to TRBJ2-4; TRBD2 matches at 8 bases. Per germline, CDR1 SEHNR and CDR2 FQNEAQ (reference sequence). Germline trimming cut 4 bases from V and 1 base from J; bases unmatched to any gene: 9. CDR3 length: 17 amino acids. CDR3 DNA: TGTGCCAGCAGCTCGTACCGGGGGGGCTTCGCCAAAAACATTCAGTACTTC. Its translation: CASSSYRGGFAKNIQYF. The entire variable domain, with the rest obtained from reference TRBV7-9 and TRBJ2-4, is as follows: DTGVSQNPRHKITKRGQNVTFRCDPISEHNRLYWYRQTLGQGPEFLTYFQNEAQLEKSRLLSDRFSAERPKGSFSTLEIQRTEQGDSAMYLCASSSYRGGFAKNIQYFGAGTRLSVL.

This clonotype was counted at least ten times. V gene TRBV29-1 combines with J gene TRBJ2-3; D remains unclear. Trimming shortened V by 6 bases and J by 6 bases, and 16 bases separated the two germline ends. Per the germline V gene, CDR1 is SQVTM and CDR2 is ANQGSEA. The CDR3 sequence is 13 residues long. The CDR3 loop is CSVPYLFVDTQYF. CDR3 in DNA: TGCAGCGTCCCGTATCTTTTTGTGGATACGCAGTATTTT.

This clonotype was detected many times. The rearrangement uses TRBV12-3 or TRBV12-4 and TRBJ2-5; D tentatively fits TRBD1 or TRBD2 (5 bases each). The CDR3 extends over 11 amino acids. V dropped 1 base and J dropped 12 bases, with 9 bases sitting between them. This CDR3 reads CASSLGQGEYF. CDR3 coding DNA: TGTGCCAGCAGTTTAGGGCAGGGAGAGTACTTC.

In this sample, this clonotype turned up many times. This chain links TRBV12-3 or TRBV12-4 with TRBJ1-1, with D possibly TRBD1 on 6 matching bases. CDR3 length: 14 amino acids. Deletions cut 6 bases from V and 1 base from J, with 12 bases between. CDR3 nucleotides: TGTGCCAGCAGCCACGGACAGACGAACACTGAAGCTTTCTTT. As protein: CASSHGQTNTEAFF.

This clonotype was seen many times. This chain connects TRBV2 to TRBJ2-2; D remains unclear. This CDR3 has 16 residues. Looked up from germline, CDR1 is SNHLY and CDR2 is FYNNEI. V dropped 3 bases and J dropped 0 bases, with 11 bases sitting between them. CDR3 residues: CASSDVDLSNTGELFF. CDR3 sequence (DNA): TGTGCCAGCAGTGATGTGGACCTTTCGAACACCGGGGAGCTGTTTTTT.

This clonotype was detected ten times or more. The chain uses TRBV5-1 and TRBJ2-3; 9 bases are shared with TRBD2. Germline V lookup: CDR1 SGHRS, CDR2 YFSETQ. The length of the CDR3 is 17 residues. With 0 bases clipped from V and 0 bases from J, the junction kept 5 bases outside the gene matches. CDR3 sequence (DNA): TGCGCCAGCAGCTTGGCCCCTACTAGCGGGAGCACAGATACGCAGTATTTT. Encoded protein: CASSLAPTSGSTDTQYF.

V gene TRBV5-1 combines with J gene TRBJ2-3; TRBD2 is a possible D gene (7 bases). There are 14 residues in the CDR3. The germline gives CDR1 SGHRS, CDR2 YFSETQ. Deletions cut 4 bases from V and 5 bases from J, with 14 bases between. For the CDR3, the DNA is TGCGCCAGCAGCGGGGGGGGGCCCGGAGATACGCAGTATTTT. It encodes CASSGGGPGDTQYF.

The chain uses TRBV7-9 and TRBJ2-5, with TRBD1 identical over 7 bases. V shed 5 bases and J 4 bases; nucleotides not matched to a gene: 7. The CDR3 contains 14 residues. Germline V CDR1 and CDR2: SEHNR, FQNEAQ (reference sequence). In nucleotides, the CDR3 is TGTGCCAGCAGCCCAGGGGGATTAGGAGAGACCCAGTACTTC. Amino acid sequence: CASSPGGLGETQYF.

This clonotype has at least ten counts. This rearrangement joins TRBV6-5 to TRBJ1-5; a possible D gene is TRBD1 (5 bases). Trimming shortened V by 0 bases and J by 7 bases, and 10 bases separated the two germline ends. The germline V gene encodes CDR1 MNHEY and CDR2 SVGAGI. The CDR3 runs 14 residues. CDR3 bases: TGTGCCAGCAGTTACTCGACCCGGGGCCAGCCCCAGCATTTT. This encodes CASSYSTRGQPQHF.

This clonotype occurred many times. The V and J genes are TRBV29-1 and TRBJ1-1; TRBD1 matches at 10 bases. V dropped 7 bases and J dropped 3; count of bases not matched to a gene: 8. The CDR3 loop spans 14 amino acids. Germline-derived CDR1 and CDR2 are SQVTM and ANQGSEA. In DNA form, the CDR3 reads TGCAGCGCAACCCGCGGGACAGGGGACACTGAAGCTTTCTTT. Amino acid sequence: CSATRGTGDTEAFF.

This clonotype was counted at least ten times. The chain employs TRBV12-3 or TRBV12-4 and TRBJ2-7; TRBD2 matches at 13 bases. V shed 4 bases and J 2 bases; nucleotides not matched to a gene: 2. This CDR3 region has 15 residues. The CDR3 DNA reads TGTGCCAGCAGTTGGACTAGCGGGGGAGCCTACGAGCAGTACTTC. Amino acids: CASSWTSGGAYEQYF.

There are many counts of this clonotype. The DNA for the CDR3 is TGCGCCAGCAGCCAAGTCAGGGGCGACGAGCAGTACTTC. Translating it yields CASSQVRGDEQYF. The chain has TRBV4-1 and TRBJ2-7, with D possibly being TRBD1 (6 bases). The germline gives CDR1 MGHRA, CDR2 YSYEKL. The CDR3 has 13 residues. The V gene lost 1 base and the J gene lost 5 bases, with 9 bases spanning the gap.

This clonotype was detected many times. V gene TRBV20-1 combines with J gene TRBJ2-5; 9 bases agree with TRBD2. The CDR3 is 16 amino acids. Germline CDR1 and CDR2: DFQATT and SNEGSKA (reference sequence). With 1 base clipped from V and 1 base from J, the junction kept 7 bases outside the gene matches. This chain's CDR3 is CSARGGLAGPQETQYF. DNA of the CDR3: TGCAGTGCTAGAGGCGGGCTAGCGGGGCCCCAAGAGACCCAGTACTTC.

This clonotype was recorded at least ten times. The chain carries TRBV5-1 and TRBJ2-1; D gene ambiguous. The CDR3 runs to 16 residues. V was cut by 4 bases and J by 9 bases, with 23 bases left in between. Germline assignment: CDR1 SGHRS and CDR2 YFSETQ. CDR3 in amino acids: CASSHRADRRWSEQFF. The CDR3 DNA is TGCGCCAGCAGCCACCGCGCGGACCGAAGGTGGAGTGAGCAGTTCTTC.

This clonotype has ten or more counts. The chain joins TRBV4-3 to TRBJ1-2; D is undetermined. This CDR3 has 15 residues. V lost 0 bases and J lost 0, with 8 bases in between. Germline V CDR1 and CDR2: LGHNA, YSLEER. The CDR3 is CASSQDIRSNYGYTF. The CDR3 DNA is TGCGCCAGCAGCCAAGATATCAGGTCTAACTATGGCTACACCTTC.

The chain combines TRBV18 with TRBJ1-5; no clear D. Germline V lookup: CDR1 KGHSH, CDR2 LQKENI. The CDR3 runs to 14 residues. Trimming left V 5 bases short and J 3 bases short, with 11 bases between. CDR3 amino acids: CASSSTSDNQPQHF. The DNA of the CDR3 is TGTGCCAGCTCATCGACAAGCGACAATCAGCCCCAGCATTTT.

The sample holds many counts of this clonotype. V is TRBV6-2 or TRBV6-3 and J is TRBJ2-5, with 10 bases matching TRBD2. Germline lookup yields CDR1 MNHEY and CDR2 SVGEGT. The CDR3 is 17 residues long. The J segment lost 0 bases and the V segment lost 2 bases, leaving 6 bases of the junction unmatched. The CDR3 DNA follows: TGTGCCAGCAGTTACCCGAAGACTAGCGGGCACCAAGAGACCCAGTACTTC. Amino acids: CASSYPKTSGHQETQYF.

This clonotype was counted ten times or more. The chain recombines TRBV5-1 with TRBJ1-1; no reliable D call. The V gene's germline CDR1 is SGHRS and CDR2 YFSETQ. The CDR3 is 16 residues long. V shed 0 bases and J shed 0 bases, with 12 bases lying between them. The CDR3 protein is CASSLGWLNMNTEAFF. The CDR3 DNA is TGCGCCAGCAGCTTGGGGTGGCTGAACATGAACACTGAAGCTTTCTTT.

The sample holds many counts of this clonotype. The genes are TRBV10-3 and TRBJ1-3; no firm D call. V lost 6 bases and J lost 0, with 15 bases in between. The V gene's germline CDR1 is ENHRY and CDR2 SYGVKD. This CDR3 contains 16 residues. This CDR3 is CAISTPTDSSGNTIYF. In DNA form, the CDR3 reads TGTGCCATCAGCACTCCAACAGATAGCTCTGGAAACACCATATATTTT.

Many counts were recorded for this clonotype. J is TRBJ1-5 and V is TRBV7-8; 7 nucleotides agree with TRBD1. Germline trimming cut 5 bases from V and 6 bases from J; bases unmatched to any gene: 4. CDR1 and CDR2 from the germline V gene are SGHVS and FQNEAQ. This CDR3 contains 13 residues. This chain's CDR3 is CASSGDRVQPQHF. CDR3 nucleotide sequence: TGTGCCAGCAGCGGAGACAGGGTTCAGCCCCAGCATTTT.

This clonotype was seen at least ten times. The chain recombines TRBV5-1 with TRBJ1-1; tentatively, D is TRBD1 (6 bases). Germline values: CDR1 SGHRS, CDR2 YFSETQ. This CDR3 has 15 amino acids. V gave up 4 bases and J gave up 7 bases, with 20 bases separating them. The CDR3: CASSPRGGEKGEAFF. The CDR3 DNA reads TGCGCCAGCAGCCCAAGGGGGGGGGAAAAGGGTGAAGCTTTCTTT.

In its sample, this clonotype was seen many times. This rearrangement joins TRBV5-1 to TRBJ2-1; TRBD1 might be the D (6 bases). CDR3 length: 16 residues. In germline, CDR1 is SGHRS, CDR2 YFSETQ. Trimming cost V 4 bases and J 4 bases, with 18 bases left between them. The DNA for the CDR3 is TGCGCCAGCAGCGGATGGACAGCGCTGGATTACAATGAGCAGTTCTTC. This encodes CASSGWTALDYNEQFF.